Each of the 19 T cell receptor beta chains below was sequenced from the same sample in a study of Graves' ophthalmopathy and Graves' hyperthyroidism. TCR beta CDR3 amplification used RNA transcripts. Investigators did first-round RT-PCR with HTBI primers, then second-round multiplex PCR. Each CDR3 protein is one row after TCRdb ran MiXCR on the multiplex PCR reads. The table has about 1.1 million distinct CDR3 sequences, about 38% seen once; the top ten hold 11%. What was sequenced was peripheral blood or thyroid tissue (not recorded which). Every receptor here comes from an adult man with Graves' hyperthyroidism.

This clonotype was seen ten or more times. The chain couples TRBV10-2 to TRBJ1-3; 9 bases are a match to TRBD1. Germline assignment: CDR1 WSHSY and CDR2 SAAADI. The CDR3 extends over 15 amino acids. After removal of 6 bases from V and 3 bases from J, the junction contained 6 bases not matched to a gene. The CDR3 coding sequence is TGCGCCAGCAGGGAACAGGGGGCTGGTGGAAACACCATATATTTT. Its translation: CASREQGAGGNTIYF.

The chain carries TRBV7-9 and TRBJ2-2; D might be TRBD1 or TRBD2, each matching 5 bases. This CDR3 contains 16 residues. Per the germline V gene, CDR1 is SEHNR and CDR2 is FQNEAQ (reference sequence). V shed 4 bases and J shed 9 bases, with 21 bases lying between them. CDR3 loop: CASSYTGTRLPRELFF. The CDR3 DNA reads TGTGCCAGCAGCTACACCGGGACCCGGCTCCCCAGGGAGCTGTTTTTT.

The table lists this clonotype with a few counts. The chain recombines TRBV30 with TRBJ1-6; 9 nucleotides match TRBD1. The J segment lost 11 bases and the V segment lost 1 base, leaving 3 bases of the junction unmatched. CDR1 and CDR2 (germline): GTSNPN, SVGIG (reference sequence). The CDR3 is 13 amino acids. CDR3 nucleotide sequence: TGTGCCTGGAGTGAAGGACAGGGGACACCCCTCCACTTT. Amino acid sequence: CAWSEGQGTPLHF.

This clonotype has only a few counts. J is TRBJ2-5 and V is TRBV20-1, with 10 bases fitting TRBD2. V shed 4 bases, J shed 5 bases, and the junction held 10 bases outside the gene matches. The CDR3 is made up of 15 amino acids. The V gene's germline CDR1 is DFQATT and CDR2 SNEGSKA (reference sequence). The CDR3 coding sequence is TGCAGTGCTAATTCAGCGGGGGGGTTATCGGAGACCCAGTACTTC. This translates into CSANSAGGLSETQYF.

This clonotype was counted many times. The chain links TRBV7-2 to TRBJ2-7, with D uncertain. V gave up 7 bases and J gave up 2 bases, with 12 bases separating them. Looked up from germline, CDR1 is SGHTA and CDR2 is FQGNSA. The CDR3 has 13 residues. Written as DNA, the CDR3 is TGTGCCAGCACCCATGGGCGCACCTACGAGCAGTACTTC. This encodes CASTHGRTYEQYF.

Turning to this clonotype: A read error may account for a junction end that differs from germline. The V gene is TRBV9, the J gene TRBJ2-7; D is possibly TRBD1 (6 bases). Germline CDR1 SGDLS, CDR2 YYNGEE. This CDR3 is built from 14 residues. This CDR3 is CACSVSRGTYEQYF. DNA of the CDR3: TGTGCCTGCAGCGTTAGCAGGGGAACCTACGAGCAGTACTTC. Drawing the rest from reference TRBV9 and TRBJ2-7, the complete variable domain is DSGVTQTPKHLITATGQRVTLRCSPRSGDLSVYWYQQSLDQGLQFLIQYYNGEERAKGNILERFSAQQFPDLHSELNLSSLELGDSALYFCACSVSRGTYEQYFGPGTRLTVT.

This chain uses TRBV29-1 with TRBJ1-2; perhaps TRBD1 as D (5 bases). The V gene lost 6 bases and the J gene lost 6 bases, with 14 bases spanning the gap. CDR3 length: 12 amino acids. From germline, CDR1 is SQVTM and CDR2 ANQGSEA. Here the CDR3 reads CSVARDGDGYTF. Written as DNA, the CDR3 is TGCAGCGTCGCCCGGGACGGGGATGGCTACACCTTC. Variable domain in full (rest from reference TRBV29-1 and TRBJ1-2): SAVISQKPSRDICQRGTSLTIQCQVDSQVTMMFWYRQQPGQSLTLIATANQGSEATYESGFVIDKFPISRPNLTFSTLTVSNMSPEDSSIYLCSVARDGDGYTFGSGTRLTVV.

The V gene is TRBV10-3, the J gene TRBJ1-1; no clear D gene. Germline loops: CDR1 ENHRY, CDR2 SYGVKD. This CDR3 is 13 amino acids long. The V end was cut by 10 bases, the J end by 3 bases, with 15 bases between. The CDR3 DNA reads as TGTGCCACTTTAGACCGGGGAGACACTGAAGCTTTCTTT. Translation gives CATLDRGDTEAFF.

This clonotype was seen repeatedly, ten times or more. V usage is TRBV19 and J usage is TRBJ2-7; a weak D match, TRBD1 (5 bases). Germline CDR1 and CDR2: LNHDA and SQIVND (reference sequence). The CDR3 has 15 amino acids. Trimming cost V 3 bases and J 0 bases, with 12 bases left between them. This chain's CDR3 is CASSMQAGRSYEQYF. CDR3 bases: TGTGCCAGTAGTATGCAGGCAGGGCGCTCCTACGAGCAGTACTTC.

The table lists this clonotype with a count of one. The CDR3: CASSFGTGGEQPQHF. CDR3 bases: TGTGCCAGCAGCTTCGGGACAGGGGGCGAGCAGCCCCAGCATTTT. The chain links TRBV7-9 to TRBJ1-5, with 12 bases matching TRBD1. The CDR3 has 15 amino acids. CDR1 and CDR2 from the germline V gene are SEHNR and FQNEAQ (reference sequence). The J segment lost 7 bases and the V segment lost 3 bases, leaving 4 bases of the junction unmatched. Supplemented by reference TRBV7-9 and TRBJ1-5, the full variable domain reads DTGVSQNPRHKITKRGQNVTFRCDPISEHNRLYWYRQTLGQGPEFLTYFQNEAQLEKSRLLSDRFSAERPKGSFSTLEIQRTEQGDSAMYLCASSFGTGGEQPQHFGDGTRLSIL.

At least ten counts were recorded for this clonotype. V gene TRBV10-3 combines with J gene TRBJ2-7, with 9 bases identical to TRBD1. The germline gives CDR1 ENHRY, CDR2 SYGVKD. J lost 5 bases, V lost 5 bases, and 7 bases had no gene match. The CDR3 spans 14 residues. CDR3 bases: TGTGCCATCAGTCCTCTGGGACAGGGCGACGAGCAGTACTTC. As protein: CAISPLGQGDEQYF.

This chain joins TRBV28 and TRBJ1-5; D uncertain. The CDR3 runs to 13 residues. V dropped 4 bases and J dropped 7 bases, with 11 bases sitting between them. CDR1 is MDHEN, CDR2 SYDVKM, per germline. For the CDR3, the DNA is TGTGCCAGCAGTTACGACAAAACACAGCCCCAGCATTTT. This sequence encodes CASSYDKTQPQHF. The full variable domain, in which reference TRBV28 and TRBJ1-5 provide the parts outside the CDR3, is DVKVTQSSRYLVKRTGEKVFLECVQDMDHENMFWYRQDPGLGLRLIYFSYDVKMKEKGDIPEGYSVSREKKERFSLILESASTNQTSMYLCASSYDKTQPQHFGDGTRLSIL.

At least ten counts were recorded for this clonotype. J is TRBJ1-1 and V is TRBV28, with D hard to call. This CDR3 has 11 amino acids. Germline CDR1 MDHEN, CDR2 SYDVKM. Trimming pared 7 bases from V and 5 bases from J, leaving 8 bases between. CDR3: CASMERTEAFF. CDR3 bases: TGTGCCAGCATGGAGAGGACTGAAGCTTTCTTT. Using reference TRBV28 and TRBJ1-1 for the parts outside the CDR3, the full variable domain is DVKVTQSSRYLVKRTGEKVFLECVQDMDHENMFWYRQDPGLGLRLIYFSYDVKMKEKGDIPEGYSVSREKKERFSLILESASTNQTSMYLCASMERTEAFFGQGTRLTVV.

CDR3 residues: CSASKSGAGANQPQHF. Here the CDR3 DNA reads TGCAGTGCTAGCAAGTCGGGGGCTGGGGCCAATCAGCCCCAGCATTTT. The genes are TRBV20-1 and TRBJ1-5; maybe TRBD1 (6 bases). The length of the CDR3 is 16 residues. In germline, CDR1 is DFQATT, CDR2 SNEGSKA (reference sequence). V was trimmed by 3 bases and J by 3 bases, leaving 18 bases between them.

The V gene is TRBV29-1, the J gene TRBJ2-7, with D possibly matching TRBD2 (7 bases). This CDR3 comprises 11 residues. V was clipped by 7 bases and J by 12 bases, with 19 bases between them. The germline CDR1 and CDR2 sequences are SQVTM and ANQGSEA. The CDR3 spells CSAEGGASGYF. The CDR3 DNA reads TGCAGCGCCGAGGGGGGGGCCAGTGGGTACTTC.

Points on this clonotype: A clone one base away is much larger, so this may be a read error. J is TRBJ2-5 and V is TRBV14; D gene unclear. Germline CDR1 and CDR2: SGHDN and FVKESK. Between the trimmed V and J ends, which lost 4 bases and 7 bases, there was a span of 13 bases. The CDR3 contains 13 residues. The CDR3 sequence: CASSPRWNGTQYF. The CDR3 nucleotides are TGTGCCAGCAGCCCGAGGTGGAACGGGACCCAGTACTTC.

This sequence joins TRBV25-1 and TRBJ1-2; unclear D gene. The germline V gene encodes CDR1 MGHDK and CDR2 SYGVNS. With 4 bases removed from V and 4 bases from J, the gap between germline ends came to 10 bases. This CDR3 contains 13 residues. The CDR3 DNA follows: TGTGCCAGCAGTGGAGACATTGGCTATGGCTACACCTTC. Translation: CASSGDIGYGYTF.

CDR3 protein: CASSWRESSTVTQYF. The DNA of the CDR3 is TGTGCCAGCAGCTGGCGGGAGAGCTCCACGGTGACCCAGTACTTC. This chain uses TRBV7-6 with TRBJ2-5; 7 nucleotides line up with TRBD2. Germline values: CDR1 SGHVS, CDR2 FNYEAQ. This CDR3 has 15 residues. Trimming at V came to 4 bases and at J to 7 bases, leaving 12 bases not matched to a gene.

The V gene is TRBV5-1, the J gene TRBJ2-5; D is uncertain. V lost 0 bases and J 9 bases, leaving 9 bases between the germline ends. The CDR3 has 12 residues. CDR1 SGHRS and CDR2 YFSETQ come from the germline V gene. For the CDR3, the DNA is TGCGCCAGCAGCTTGGCCGGTCGTTCCCAGTACTTC. It yields the protein CASSLAGRSQYF.